What follows are 32 T cell receptor beta chains derived from one specimen sequenced in a study of T cell responses to AZD1222 COVID-19 vaccine. The table came from immunoSEQ multiplex PCR; TCRdb's copy has only in-frame clones and leaves some out. The sample lists under 150,000 clones, roughly 91% occurring once. Specimen: peripheral blood, collected on day 0 of AZD1222 vaccination. All receptors derive from an adult in good health.

The chain links TRBV21-1 to TRBJ2-3; TRBD2, the table's D call, lacks a check against the DNA. TRBV21-1 is a recognized pseudogene. The CDR3 covers 13 residues. CDR3 DNA sequence: TGTGCCAGCAGCAAGACTAGCTATACGCCGCAGTATTTT. Its protein product is CASSKTSYTPQYF.

The chain joins TRBV6-5 to TRBJ1-1; D uncertain. The CDR3 is 13 amino acids. V was cut by 2 bases and J by 4 bases, with 8 bases left in between. Germline CDR1 MNHEY, CDR2 SVGAGI. CDR3: CASSYGRGTEAFF. CDR3 nucleotides: TGTGCCAGCAGTTACGGCCGGGGCACTGAAGCTTTCTTT.

This sequence joins TRBV18 and TRBJ2-7, with 10 positions matching TRBD2. The CDR3 consists of 16 residues. V lost 1 base, J lost 0 bases, and 3 bases stayed unmatched. Germline-derived CDR1 and CDR2 are KGHSH and LQKENI. The CDR3 spells CASSPRPSGGSYEQYF. In nucleotides, the CDR3 is TGTGCCAGCTCACCACGACCTAGCGGGGGCTCCTACGAGCAGTACTTC.

J is TRBJ1-1 and V is TRBV10-3; TRBD1 matches at 8 bases. There are 19 residues in the CDR3. Trimming took 1 base from V and 5 from J; bases not matched to a gene: 18. Germline values: CDR1 ENHRY, CDR2 SYGVKD. CDR3 protein: CAISEWKKTGADYMTEAFF. The CDR3 DNA is TGTGCCATCAGTGAGTGGAAGAAGACAGGGGCGGATTATATGACTGAAGCTTTCTTT.

V usage is TRBV3-1 (or the pseudogene TRBV3-2) and J usage is TRBJ2-5; TRBD2 agrees at 7 bases. V shed 0 bases, J shed 5 bases, and the junction held 9 bases outside the gene matches. Germline values: CDR1 LGHDT, CDR2 YNNKEL (reference sequence). The CDR3 length is 16 residues. The CDR3 nucleotides read TGTGCCAGCAGCCAAGATCGTCAGGGAGGGCAGGAGACCCAGTACTTC. This translates into CASSQDRQGGQETQYF.

The J gene is TRBJ2-7, the V gene TRBV19, with TRBD1 as a possible D gene (6 bases). The V end lost 6 bases, the J end lost 3 bases, and 12 bases lay between the germline ends. The germline CDR1 and CDR2 sequences are LNHDA and SQIVND (reference sequence). The CDR3 contains 13 residues. The CDR3 sequence: CASSPQGGYEQYF. Here the CDR3 DNA reads TGTGCCAGTAGCCCACAGGGCGGCTACGAGCAGTACTTC.

The rearrangement links TRBV6-5 to TRBJ2-3, with 8 bases fitting TRBD2. This CDR3 is 15 amino acids long. The trim removed 2 bases at V and 3 bases at J, leaving 4 bases unmatched. Germline CDR1 MNHEY, CDR2 SVGAGI. As DNA, the CDR3 is TGTGCCAGCAGTTACGCGGGGGGAGGGACAGATACGCAGTATTTT. Its translation: CASSYAGGGTDTQYF.

The chain couples TRBV6-6 to TRBJ2-7; no firm D call. Trimming pared 6 bases from V and 3 bases from J, leaving 15 bases between. CDR3 size: 14 residues. CDR1 and CDR2 from the germline V gene are MNHNY and SVGAGI (reference sequence). The chain's CDR3 is CASRTQENFYEQYF. Here the CDR3 DNA reads TGTGCCAGCAGAACCCAGGAAAACTTCTACGAGCAGTACTTC.

This rearrangement joins TRBV19 to TRBJ1-1; D is uncertain. The CDR3 is 12 amino acids. Deletions cut 2 bases from V and 11 bases from J, with 12 bases between. The germline gives CDR1 LNHDA, CDR2 SQIVND (reference sequence). The CDR3 reads CASSIPRVGAFF. The CDR3 region has the DNA TGTGCCAGTAGTATACCAAGGGTTGGCGCTTTCTTT.

This chain joins TRBV5-5 and TRBJ1-5, with TRBD1 identical over 9 bases. The CDR3 runs to 15 residues. V shed 4 bases and J 1 base; nucleotides not matched to a gene: 3. In germline, CDR1 is SGHKS, CDR2 YYEKEE (reference sequence). The CDR3 loop is CASSLGQGSNQPQHF. CDR3 DNA: TGTGCCAGCAGCCTCGGACAGGGGAGCAATCAGCCCCAGCATTTT.

The chain carries TRBV9 and TRBJ2-2; TRBD2 is a possible D gene (7 bases). The CDR3 spans 15 residues. Trimming stripped 4 bases from V and 4 bases from J, with 14 bases between. From germline, CDR1 is SGDLS and CDR2 YYNGEE. The CDR3 here is CASSSQGRATGELFF. CDR3 DNA: TGTGCCAGCAGCTCGCAGGGGAGGGCCACCGGGGAGCTGTTTTTT.

With respect to this clone: Distinct nucleotide sequences in the sample also encode this CDR3. The chain couples TRBV5-1 to TRBJ1-2; 9 nucleotides agree with TRBD1. The germline CDR1 and CDR2 sequences are SGHRS and YFSETQ. The CDR3 is 15 amino acids. The V and J ends lost 4 bases and 1 base, in that order; junction bases with no gene match: 5. The CDR3 nucleotides are TGCGCCAGCAGCCCTGGGACAGGGAGTAACTATGGCTACACCTTC. Protein sequence: CASSPGTGSNYGYTF.

The chain uses TRBV7-2 and TRBJ2-3; 8 bases match TRBD2. The length of the CDR3 is 15 residues. After removal of 7 bases from V and 3 bases from J, the junction contained 9 bases not matched to a gene. Germline-derived CDR1 and CDR2 are SGHTA and FQGNSA. DNA of the CDR3: TGTGCCAGCAAGAAATTAGCGGGGAGGACAGATACGCAGTATTTT. Amino acids: CASKKLAGRTDTQYF. Filled out from reference TRBV7-2 and TRBJ2-3, the complete variable domain reads GAGVSQSPSNKVTEKGKDVELRCDPISGHTALYWYRQSLGQGLEFLIYFQGNSAPDKSGLPSDRFSAERTGGSVSTLTIQRTQQEDSAVYLCASKKLAGRTDTQYFGPGTRLTVL.

This clone was seen a single time. The rearrangement uses TRBV10-3 and TRBJ1-2, with a weak D call TRBD1 (6 bases). The germline gives CDR1 ENHRY, CDR2 SYGVKD. The CDR3 spans 17 residues. V lost 3 bases and J lost 0, with 17 bases in between. CDR3 sequence (DNA): TGTGCCATCAGTGATTCAGCGGGACACACCCCTAACTATGGCTACACCTTC. Translated: CAISDSAGHTPNYGYTF.

The chain employs TRBV6-1 and TRBJ1-5, with 7 bases that match TRBD1. Germline V lookup: CDR1 MNHNS, CDR2 SASEGT. V lost 0 bases, J lost 6 bases, and 8 bases stayed unmatched. CDR3 length: 16 residues. CDR3 in amino acids: CASSEAGGGGSQPQHF. The CDR3 DNA sequence: TGTGCCAGCAGTGAAGCAGGAGGGGGCGGCTCTCAGCCCCAGCATTTT.

This chain links TRBV25-1 with TRBJ1-1, with D possibly TRBD1 on 6 matching bases. Germline CDR1 is MGHDK and CDR2 is SYGVNS. Trimming removed 4 bases from V and 2 bases from J, with 11 bases in between. The CDR3 runs 14 residues. The CDR3 nucleotides are TGTGCCAGCAGTGCAGGGGTCCGAAACACTGAAGCTTTCTTT. Amino acid sequence: CASSAGVRNTEAFF.

V gene TRBV6-5 combines with J gene TRBJ1-6; 9 bases align to TRBD1. V was clipped by 7 bases and J by 7 bases; unmatched bases: 5. The CDR3 is made up of 14 amino acids. The germline V gene has CDR1 MNHEY and CDR2 SVGAGI. CDR3 nucleotides: TGTGCCAGCACGTCCGGGACAGGGAATTCACCCCTCCACTTT. It encodes CASTSGTGNSPLHF.

Here the CDR3 reads CASNDRGNQPQHF. The CDR3, as DNA: TGTGCCAGCAACGACAGGGGGAACCAGCCCCAGCATTTT. The V and J genes are TRBV7-9 and TRBJ1-5; TRBD1 matches 9 bases. With 7 bases clipped from V and 7 bases from J, the junction kept 5 bases outside the gene matches. Per germline, CDR1 SEHNR and CDR2 FQNEAQ (reference sequence). The CDR3 sequence is 13 residues long.

The V gene is TRBV9, the J gene TRBJ2-1, with TRBD2 as a possible D gene (5 bases). The V end was cut by 3 bases, the J end by 4 bases, with 11 bases between. The CDR3 sequence is 14 residues long. From germline, CDR1 is SGDLS and CDR2 YYNGEE. CDR3 nucleotide sequence: TGTGCCAGCAGCGGGAGGTACATATACAATGAGCAGTTCTTC. Amino acid sequence: CASSGRYIYNEQFF.

This rearrangement joins TRBV7-2 to TRBJ1-2; D ambiguous. V lost 5 bases and J lost 2, with 18 bases in between. The CDR3 totals 16 residues. Germline CDR1 is SGHTA and CDR2 is FQGNSA. The CDR3 DNA is TGTGCCAGCAGCCTAATGGACCTAATCTCCAACTATGGCTACACCTTC. Amino acid sequence: CASSLMDLISNYGYTF.

The chain has TRBV15 and TRBJ1-2; D is unresolved. The CDR3 loop spans 16 amino acids. V was cut by 0 bases and J by 5 bases, with 16 bases left in between. Germline-derived CDR1 and CDR2 are LNHNV and YYDKDF (reference sequence). The CDR3 loop is CATSRELRGVPYGYTF. CDR3 in DNA: TGTGCCACCAGCAGAGAGCTTCGCGGGGTGCCGTATGGCTACACCTTC.

This clone has just one count. The rearrangement uses TRBV2 and TRBJ2-7; tentatively, D is TRBD2 (6 bases). V was cut by 3 bases and J by 1 base, with 7 bases left in between. Germline assignment: CDR1 SNHLY and CDR2 FYNNEI. This CDR3 region has 13 residues. The CDR3: CASSDGGSYEQYF. DNA of the CDR3: TGTGCCAGCAGTGATGGAGGGTCCTACGAGCAGTACTTC.

This clone appeared a single time. V usage is TRBV11-2 and J usage is TRBJ2-3; D might be TRBD1 (6 bases). The CDR3 is 14 amino acids. Germline V gene sequence: CDR1 SGHAT, CDR2 FQNNGV. The V and J ends lost 1 base and 7 bases respectively, with 12 bases between them. The CDR3 DNA reads TGTGCCAGCAGCTTAGGGGACACGGTAAATACGCAGTATTTT. This encodes CASSLGDTVNTQYF.

The chain links TRBV7-8 to TRBJ2-7; 13 bases fit TRBD2. This CDR3 comprises 14 residues. V lost 1 base and J lost 6; bases outside the gene matches: 0. Germline lookup yields CDR1 SGHVS and CDR2 FQNEAQ. The CDR3 is CASSLGTSGSEQYF. For the CDR3, the DNA is TGTGCCAGCAGCTTAGGGACTAGCGGGAGCGAGCAGTACTTC.

In DNA form, the CDR3 reads TGTGCCAGCAGCTCTGGACCGTCGAACTATCATGAGCAGTTCTTC. Protein product: CASSSGPSNYHEQFF. V is TRBV7-3 and J is TRBJ2-1; D gene unclear. Germline V gives CDR1 SGHTA, CDR2 FQGTGA. There are 15 residues in the CDR3. Trimming took off 4 bases at V and 8 bases at J, with 18 bases between the two ends.

The chain is built from TRBV30 and TRBJ1-5; D remains ambiguous. The CDR3 totals 13 residues. Germline V CDR1 and CDR2: GTSNPN, SVGIG (reference sequence). The V end lost 1 base, the J end lost 7 bases, and 11 bases lay between the germline ends. CDR3 nucleotide sequence: TGTGCCTGGAGTGGCGGAGATCTCCAGCCCCAGCATTTT. Its protein is CAWSGGDLQPQHF. The full variable domain, completed using reference TRBV30 and TRBJ1-5, is SQTIHQWPATLVQPVGSPLSLECTVEGTSNPNLYWYRQAAGRGLQLLFYSVGIGQISSEVPQNLSASRPQDRQFILSSKKLLLSDSGFYLCAWSGGDLQPQHFGDGTRLSIL.

This chain links TRBV7-8 with TRBJ2-7; D not resolved. Germline V lookup: CDR1 SGHVS, CDR2 FQNEAQ. The germline V and J ends were trimmed by 0 bases and 3 bases, with 6 bases remaining between them. The CDR3 runs 13 residues. The CDR3 nucleotides read TGTGCCAGCAGCTTAGCGGGATTCTACGAGCAGTACTTC. This gives the protein CASSLAGFYEQYF.

V is TRBV5-4 and J is TRBJ1-6; TRBD1 might be the D (5 bases). The germline V gene encodes CDR1 SGHNT and CDR2 YYREEE (reference sequence). Between the trimmed V and J ends, which lost 7 bases and 5 bases, there was a span of 16 bases. The CDR3 extends over 15 amino acids. CDR3 coding DNA: TGTGCCAGCGGACTGCAGGGTTTGAATAATTCACCCCTCCACTTT. Translation gives CASGLQGLNNSPLHF.

The chain links TRBV9 to TRBJ2-7; 14 nucleotides line up with TRBD2. The CDR3 has 16 residues. The V gene's germline CDR1 is SGDLS and CDR2 YYNGEE. Trimming removed 4 bases from V and 5 bases from J; junction bases left unmatched: 8. Written as DNA, the CDR3 is TGTGCCAGCAGCCCACGGGGACTAGCGGGAGCCAACGAGCAGTACTTC. Encoded protein: CASSPRGLAGANEQYF.

The table lists this clone with a few counts. The genes are TRBV18 and TRBJ2-7; D perhaps matches TRBD1 (8 bases). Germline V gene lookup returns CDR1 KGHSH and CDR2 LQKENI. V was clipped by 6 bases and J by 2 bases, with 14 bases between them. The CDR3 is 14 residues long. DNA of the CDR3: TGTGCCAGCTCGCCGGGGGGACAGGCCTACGAGCAGTACTTC. Its protein is CASSPGGQAYEQYF.

The chain has TRBV6-2 or TRBV6-3 and TRBJ1-2, with D possibly being TRBD1 (5 bases). The CDR3 has 17 amino acids. V lost 5 bases, J lost 0 bases, and 19 bases lay in between. Germline loops: CDR1 MNHEY, CDR2 SVGEGT. The CDR3 loop reads CASSRDPGRQSNYGYTF. Written as DNA, the CDR3 is TGTGCCAGCAGTAGGGACCCCGGGCGACAGTCTAACTATGGCTACACCTTC.

This clone was seen once. The chain uses TRBV5-1 and TRBJ2-7; the match to TRBD2 covers 9 bases. CDR1 SGHRS and CDR2 YFSETQ come from the germline V gene. Germline trimming cut 0 bases from V and 4 bases from J; bases unmatched to any gene: 8. The CDR3 contains 16 residues. CDR3 nucleotides: TGCGCCAGCAGCTTGGCCCTGCGGGGGGGCCGGTACGAGCAGTACTTC. Translating it yields CASSLALRGGRYEQYF.